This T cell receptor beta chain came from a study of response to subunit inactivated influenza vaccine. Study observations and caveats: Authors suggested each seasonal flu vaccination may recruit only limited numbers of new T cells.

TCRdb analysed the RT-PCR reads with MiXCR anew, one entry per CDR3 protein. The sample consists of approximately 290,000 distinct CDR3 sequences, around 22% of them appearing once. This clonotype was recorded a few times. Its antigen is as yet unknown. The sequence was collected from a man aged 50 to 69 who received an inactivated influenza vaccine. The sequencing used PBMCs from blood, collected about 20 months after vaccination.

Written as DNA, the CDR3 is TGTGCCAGCAGTTCCGGGACGGCAGTTAAGCCCCAGCATTTT. Protein product: CASSSGTAVKPQHF. The rearrangement joins TRBV28 to TRBJ1-5, with a possible D match to TRBD1 (5 bases). Trimming left V 4 bases short and J 8 bases short, with 15 bases between. The CDR3 has 14 residues. Germline V gene sequence: CDR1 MDHEN, CDR2 SYDVKM.